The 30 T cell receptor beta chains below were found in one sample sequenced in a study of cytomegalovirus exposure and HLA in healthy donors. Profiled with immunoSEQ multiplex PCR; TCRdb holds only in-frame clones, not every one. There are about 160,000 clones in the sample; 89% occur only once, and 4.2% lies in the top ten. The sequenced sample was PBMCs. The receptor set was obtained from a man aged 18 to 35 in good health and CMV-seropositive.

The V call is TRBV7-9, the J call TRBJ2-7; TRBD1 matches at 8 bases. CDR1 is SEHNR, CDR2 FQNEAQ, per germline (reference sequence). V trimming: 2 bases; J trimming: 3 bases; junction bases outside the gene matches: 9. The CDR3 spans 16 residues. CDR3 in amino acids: CASSLQDRAFDYEQYF. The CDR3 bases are TGTGCCAGCAGCTTACAGGACAGGGCCTTCGACTACGAGCAGTACTTC.

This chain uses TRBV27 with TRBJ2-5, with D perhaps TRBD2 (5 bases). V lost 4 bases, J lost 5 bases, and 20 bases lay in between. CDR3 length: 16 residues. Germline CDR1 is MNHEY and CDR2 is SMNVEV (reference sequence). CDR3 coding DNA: TGTGCCAGCAGTTCTCTAGACTTGCTACTAGGGGAGACCCAGTACTTC. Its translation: CASSSLDLLLGETQYF.

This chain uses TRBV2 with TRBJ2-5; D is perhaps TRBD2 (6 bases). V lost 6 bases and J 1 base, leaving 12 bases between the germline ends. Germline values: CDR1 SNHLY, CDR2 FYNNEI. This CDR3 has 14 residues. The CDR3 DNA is TGTGCCAGCAGCCCTATGGGAGGCCAAGAGACCCAGTACTTC. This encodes CASSPMGGQETQYF.

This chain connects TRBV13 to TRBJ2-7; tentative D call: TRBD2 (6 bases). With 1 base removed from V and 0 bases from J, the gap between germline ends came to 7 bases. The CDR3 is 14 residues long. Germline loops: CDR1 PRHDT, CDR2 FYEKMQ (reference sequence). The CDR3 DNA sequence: TGTGCCAGCAGCTTAGCGGGAGCCTCCTACGAGCAGTACTTC. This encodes CASSLAGASYEQYF. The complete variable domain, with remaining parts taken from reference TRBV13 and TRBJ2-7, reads AAGVIQSPRHLIKEKRETATLKCYPIPRHDTVYWYQQGPGQDPQFLISFYEKMQSDKGSIPDRFSAQQFSDYHSELNMSSLELGDSALYFCASSLAGASYEQYFGPGTRLTVT.

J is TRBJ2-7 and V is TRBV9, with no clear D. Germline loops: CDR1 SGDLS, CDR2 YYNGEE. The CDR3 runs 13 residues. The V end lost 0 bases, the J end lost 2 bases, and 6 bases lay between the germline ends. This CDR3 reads CASSVGATYEQYF. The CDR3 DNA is TGTGCCAGCAGCGTAGGAGCGACCTACGAGCAGTACTTC.

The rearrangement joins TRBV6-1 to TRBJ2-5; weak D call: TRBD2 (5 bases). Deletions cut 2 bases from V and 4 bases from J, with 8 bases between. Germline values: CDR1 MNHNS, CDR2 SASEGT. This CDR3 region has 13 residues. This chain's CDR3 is CASSEPGLETQYF. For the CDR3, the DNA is TGTGCCAGCAGTGAACCGGGATTAGAGACCCAGTACTTC.

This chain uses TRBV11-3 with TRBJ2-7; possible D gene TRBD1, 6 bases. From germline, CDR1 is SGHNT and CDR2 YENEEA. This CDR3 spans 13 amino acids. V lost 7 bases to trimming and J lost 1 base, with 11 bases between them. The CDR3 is CASTETGSYEQYF. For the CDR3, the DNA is TGTGCCAGCACAGAGACAGGATCCTACGAGCAGTACTTC.

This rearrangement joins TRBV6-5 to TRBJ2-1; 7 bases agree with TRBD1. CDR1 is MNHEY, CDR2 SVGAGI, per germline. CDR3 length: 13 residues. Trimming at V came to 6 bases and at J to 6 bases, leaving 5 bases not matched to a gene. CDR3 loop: CASSQQGFNEQFF. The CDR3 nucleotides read TGTGCCAGCAGCCAACAGGGGTTCAATGAGCAGTTCTTC.

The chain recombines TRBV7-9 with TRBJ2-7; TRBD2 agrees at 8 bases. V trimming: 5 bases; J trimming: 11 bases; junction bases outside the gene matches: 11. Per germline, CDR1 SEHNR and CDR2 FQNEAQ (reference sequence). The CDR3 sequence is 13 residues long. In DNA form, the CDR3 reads TGTGCCAGCAGCCCCAGGACTAGCTCGTACGAGTACTTC. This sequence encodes CASSPRTSSYEYF.

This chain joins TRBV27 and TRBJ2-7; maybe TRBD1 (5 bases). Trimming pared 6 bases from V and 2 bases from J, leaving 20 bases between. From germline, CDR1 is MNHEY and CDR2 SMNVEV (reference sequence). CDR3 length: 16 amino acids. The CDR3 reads CASRPRLKGVPYEQYF. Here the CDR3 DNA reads TGTGCCAGCAGGCCTCGTCTTAAAGGGGTTCCCTACGAGCAGTACTTC.

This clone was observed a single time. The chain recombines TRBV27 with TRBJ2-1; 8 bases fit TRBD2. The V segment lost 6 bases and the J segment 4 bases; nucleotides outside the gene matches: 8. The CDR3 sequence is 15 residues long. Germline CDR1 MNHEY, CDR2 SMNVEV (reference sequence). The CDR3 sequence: CASRDSGIRYNEQFF. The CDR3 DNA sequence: TGTGCCAGCAGGGATAGCGGGATTCGGTACAATGAGCAGTTCTTC.

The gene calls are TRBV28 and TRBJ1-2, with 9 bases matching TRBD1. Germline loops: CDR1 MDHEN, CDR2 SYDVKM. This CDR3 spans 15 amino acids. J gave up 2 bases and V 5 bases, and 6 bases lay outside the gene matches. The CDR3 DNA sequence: TGTGCCAGCAGTCCCTGGGACAGGGTGAACTATGGCTACACCTTC. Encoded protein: CASSPWDRVNYGYTF.

CDR3 in amino acids: CASSLAGLSRGTDTQYF. As DNA, the CDR3 is TGCGCCAGCAGCTTGGCGGGACTATCCCGGGGCACAGATACGCAGTATTTT. The chain employs TRBV5-1 and TRBJ2-3, with 7 bases lining up with TRBD2. CDR3 size: 17 residues. V lost 0 bases, J lost 1 base, and 8 bases stayed unmatched. Germline CDR1 is SGHRS and CDR2 is YFSETQ.

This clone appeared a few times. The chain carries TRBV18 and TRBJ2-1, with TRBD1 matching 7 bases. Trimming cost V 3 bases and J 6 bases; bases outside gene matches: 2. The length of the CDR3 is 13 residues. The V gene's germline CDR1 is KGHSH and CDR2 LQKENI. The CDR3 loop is CASSPTGLNEQFF. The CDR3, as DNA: TGTGCCAGCTCACCGACAGGGCTCAATGAGCAGTTCTTC.

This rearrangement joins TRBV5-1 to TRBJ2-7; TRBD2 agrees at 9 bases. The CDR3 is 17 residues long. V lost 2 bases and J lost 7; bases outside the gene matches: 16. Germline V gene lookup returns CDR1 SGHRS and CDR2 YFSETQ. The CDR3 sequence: CASSLLAGPILAREQYF. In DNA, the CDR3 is TGCGCCAGCAGCTTACTAGCGGGCCCGATACTGGCGCGTGAGCAGTACTTC.

The CDR3 DNA sequence: TGTGCCAGCAGTTTAGGGGGGACAGGGGGGAATGAGCAGTTCTTC. Protein product: CASSLGGTGGNEQFF. The genes are TRBV27 and TRBJ2-1; 11 bases agree with TRBD1. After removal of 2 bases from V and 7 bases from J, the junction contained 4 bases not matched to a gene. CDR1 is MNHEY, CDR2 SMNVEV, per germline (reference sequence). The CDR3 totals 15 residues.

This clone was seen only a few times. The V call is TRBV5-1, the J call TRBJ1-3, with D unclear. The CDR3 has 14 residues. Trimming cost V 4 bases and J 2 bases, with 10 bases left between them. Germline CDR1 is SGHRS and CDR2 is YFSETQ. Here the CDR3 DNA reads TGCGCCAGCAGCGAGAGGGCTGCTGGAAACACCATATATTTT. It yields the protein CASSERAAGNTIYF.

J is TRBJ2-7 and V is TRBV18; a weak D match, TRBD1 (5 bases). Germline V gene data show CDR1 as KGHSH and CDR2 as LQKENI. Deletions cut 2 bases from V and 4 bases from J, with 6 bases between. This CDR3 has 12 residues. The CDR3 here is CASSPDSYEQYF. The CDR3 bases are TGTGCCAGCTCACCAGACAGTTACGAGCAGTACTTC.

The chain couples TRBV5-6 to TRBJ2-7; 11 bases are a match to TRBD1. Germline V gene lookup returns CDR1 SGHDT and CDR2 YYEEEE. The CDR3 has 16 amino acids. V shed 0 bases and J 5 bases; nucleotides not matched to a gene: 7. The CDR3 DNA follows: TGTGCCAGCAGCTTGGGGCCCCGGACAGGGGGCAACGAGCAGTACTTC. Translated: CASSLGPRTGGNEQYF. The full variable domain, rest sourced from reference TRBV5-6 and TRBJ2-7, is DAGVTQSPTHLIKTRGQQVTLRCSPKSGHDTVSWYQQALGQGPQFIFQYYEEEERQRGNFPDRFSGHQFPNYSSELNVNALLLGDSALYLCASSLGPRTGGNEQYFGPGTRLTVT.

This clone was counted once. The CDR3 loop is CASSLWNSGRVQETQYF. The CDR3, as DNA: TGTGCCAGCAGCTTATGGAATAGCGGGAGGGTCCAAGAGACCCAGTACTTC. The rearrangement joins TRBV7-6 to TRBJ2-5; 11 positions match TRBD2. J was trimmed by 1 base and V by 2 bases; bases with no gene match: 6. The V gene's germline CDR1 is SGHVS and CDR2 FNYEAQ. There are 17 residues in the CDR3.

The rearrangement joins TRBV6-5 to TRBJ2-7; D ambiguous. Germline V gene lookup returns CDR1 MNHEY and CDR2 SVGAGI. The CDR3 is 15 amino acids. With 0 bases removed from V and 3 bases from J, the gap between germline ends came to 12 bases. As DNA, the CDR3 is TGTGCCAGCAGTTACTCGAGTACCAAACTCTACGAGCAGTACTTC. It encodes CASSYSSTKLYEQYF.

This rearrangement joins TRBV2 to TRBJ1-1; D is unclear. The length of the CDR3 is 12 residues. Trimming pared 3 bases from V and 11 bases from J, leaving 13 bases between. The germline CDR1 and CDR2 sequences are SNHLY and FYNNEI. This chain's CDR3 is CASSESYGNAFF. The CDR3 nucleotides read TGTGCCAGCAGTGAGTCCTACGGTAACGCTTTCTTT.

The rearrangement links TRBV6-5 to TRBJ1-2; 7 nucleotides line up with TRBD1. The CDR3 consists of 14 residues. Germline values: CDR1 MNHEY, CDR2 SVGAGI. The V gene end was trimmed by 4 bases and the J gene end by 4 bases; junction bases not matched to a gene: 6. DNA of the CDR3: TGTGCCAGCAGTTCAACAGGGGTCCCCTATGGCTACACCTTC. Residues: CASSSTGVPYGYTF.

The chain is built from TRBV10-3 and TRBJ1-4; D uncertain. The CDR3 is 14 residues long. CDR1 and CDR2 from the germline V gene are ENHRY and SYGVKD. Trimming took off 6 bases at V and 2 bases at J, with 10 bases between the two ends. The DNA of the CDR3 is TGTGCCATCAGCCCCACAAGTACTAATGAAAAACTGTTTTTT. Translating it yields CAISPTSTNEKLFF.

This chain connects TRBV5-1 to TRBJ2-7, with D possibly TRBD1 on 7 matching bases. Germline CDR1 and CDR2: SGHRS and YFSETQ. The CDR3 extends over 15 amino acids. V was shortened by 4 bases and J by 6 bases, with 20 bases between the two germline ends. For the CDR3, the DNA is TGCGCCAGCAGCCGTGGGGACAGCCAGGGAGGCGAGCAGTACTTC. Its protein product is CASSRGDSQGGEQYF.

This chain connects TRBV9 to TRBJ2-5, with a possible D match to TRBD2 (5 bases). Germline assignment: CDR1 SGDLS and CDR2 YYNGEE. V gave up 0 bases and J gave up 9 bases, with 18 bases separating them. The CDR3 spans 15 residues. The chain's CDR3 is CASSVGGGSVVAQYF. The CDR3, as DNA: TGTGCCAGCAGCGTAGGCGGAGGAAGCGTGGTGGCCCAGTACTTC.

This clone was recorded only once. The CDR3 protein is CASSANMNTEAFF. The CDR3 bases are TGTGCCAGCAGTGCGAACATGAACACTGAAGCTTTCTTT. The chain joins TRBV6-1 to TRBJ1-1; D gene unclear. V was pared by 4 bases and J by 0 bases, with 6 bases between. Germline V CDR1 and CDR2: MNHNS, SASEGT. The CDR3 sequence is 13 residues long.

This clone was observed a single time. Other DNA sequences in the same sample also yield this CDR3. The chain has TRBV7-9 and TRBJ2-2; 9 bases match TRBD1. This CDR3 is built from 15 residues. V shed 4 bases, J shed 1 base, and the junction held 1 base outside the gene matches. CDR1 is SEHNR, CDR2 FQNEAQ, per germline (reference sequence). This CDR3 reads CASSSGQGNTGELFF. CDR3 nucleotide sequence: TGTGCCAGCAGCTCGGGACAGGGGAACACCGGGGAGCTGTTTTTT.

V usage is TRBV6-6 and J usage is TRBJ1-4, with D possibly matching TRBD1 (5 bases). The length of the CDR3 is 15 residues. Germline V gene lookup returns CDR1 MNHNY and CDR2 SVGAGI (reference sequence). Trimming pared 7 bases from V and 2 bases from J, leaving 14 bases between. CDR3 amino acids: CASTGSGATNEKLFF. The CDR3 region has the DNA TGTGCCAGCACCGGCTCTGGGGCGACTAATGAAAAACTGTTTTTT.

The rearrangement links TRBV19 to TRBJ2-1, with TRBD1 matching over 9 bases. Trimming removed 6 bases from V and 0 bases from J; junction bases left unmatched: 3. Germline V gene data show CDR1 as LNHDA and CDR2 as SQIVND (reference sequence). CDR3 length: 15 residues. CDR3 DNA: TGTGCCAGTAGAGGACAGGGGAGCTCCTACAATGAGCAGTTCTTC. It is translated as CASRGQGSSYNEQFF.